One and the same sample provided the 20 T cell receptor beta chains below, sequenced in a study of T cells in Graves' hyperthyroidism and ophthalmopathy. Researchers took RNA transcripts and amplified the TCR beta CDR3 regions from them. When the TCR CDR3 underwent first-round RT-PCR, the HTBI primer set was used. Each CDR3 protein gets one entry after TCRdb re-called the multiplex PCR reads with MiXCR. Seen here are about 590,000 distinct CDR3 sequences, around 14% observed once, and the top ten hold around 7%. Sequenced input: blood. The origin of the receptors is a woman younger than 35 with Graves' ophthalmopathy.

The chain links TRBV4-3 to TRBJ2-7; D is perhaps TRBD2 (6 bases). Germline V gene lookup returns CDR1 LGHNA and CDR2 YSLEER. This CDR3 spans 13 amino acids. V was trimmed by 0 bases and J by 6 bases, leaving 9 bases between them. CDR3 in DNA: TGCGCCAGCAGCCAAGAACTAGCCTCCGAGCAGTACTTC. Translated, it gives CASSQELASEQYF.

This clonotype was counted between two and nine times. The chain recombines TRBV6-2 or TRBV6-3 with TRBJ2-1; D gene unclear. With 4 bases removed from V and 9 bases from J, the gap between germline ends came to 13 bases. The CDR3 loop spans 13 amino acids. The germline V gene encodes CDR1 MNHEY and CDR2 SVGEGT. Written as DNA, the CDR3 is TGTGCCAGCAGTTCGTCTCCCGAGAGTGAGCAGTTCTTC. Its translation: CASSSSPESEQFF.

The sample holds a few counts of this clonotype. The chain couples TRBV20-1 to TRBJ1-5; D remains ambiguous. The CDR3 loop spans 20 amino acids. V was trimmed by 6 bases and J by 0 bases, leaving 30 bases between them. The germline V gene has CDR1 DFQATT and CDR2 SNEGSKA (reference sequence). CDR3 residues: CSALPLREGLSPYSNQPQHF. For the CDR3, the DNA is TGCAGTGCATTACCCCTCCGGGAAGGCCTATCCCCCTATAGCAATCAGCCCCAGCATTTT.

This clonotype has a handful of counts. The chain links TRBV14 to TRBJ1-1, with D possibly TRBD1 on 5 matching bases. The V and J ends lost 6 bases and 4 bases respectively, with 15 bases between them. Per the germline V gene, CDR1 is SGHDN and CDR2 is FVKESK. This CDR3 region has 14 residues. CDR3 sequence: CASRRTGRSTEAFF. The CDR3 DNA is TGTGCCAGCAGACGTACGGGACGGTCCACTGAAGCTTTCTTT.

This clonotype was detected many times. This chain links TRBV12-3 or TRBV12-4 with TRBJ2-1; 14 bases map to TRBD2. Trimming at V came to 6 bases and at J to 13 bases, leaving 11 bases not matched to a gene. This CDR3 is built from 15 residues. The CDR3 sequence is CASSQGLAGVMNQFF. In DNA, the CDR3 is TGTGCCAGCAGCCAGGGACTAGCGGGAGTGATGAACCAGTTCTTC.

This clonotype was seen at least ten times. This chain connects TRBV28 to TRBJ2-7; D remains unclear. CDR3 length equals 11 residues. V lost 7 bases, J lost 4 bases, and 8 bases lay in between. Germline-derived CDR1 and CDR2 are MDHEN and SYDVKM. The CDR3 DNA reads TGTGCCAGCAATGGACGGTACGAGCAGTACTTC. Translated, it gives CASNGRYEQYF.

On this clonotype itself: This could be a read error, since a much larger clone is one nucleotide away. V gene TRBV2 combines with J gene TRBJ2-7, with D unclear. CDR1 SNHLY and CDR2 FYNNEI come from the germline V gene. The CDR3 has 15 amino acids. The V gene lost 3 bases and the J gene lost 3 bases, with 15 bases spanning the gap. CDR3 amino acids: CASSDLGIEDYEQYF. In DNA form, the CDR3 reads TGTGCCAGCAGTGACTTGGGAATAGAGGACTACGAGCAGTACTTC.

The rearrangement joins TRBV6-5 to TRBJ1-1; D gene ambiguous. V was trimmed by 3 bases and J by 0 bases, leaving 8 bases between them. CDR1 MNHEY and CDR2 SVGAGI come from the germline V gene. The CDR3 consists of 14 residues. CDR3 sequence: CASSYWVVNTEAFF. In nucleotides, the CDR3 is TGTGCCAGCAGTTATTGGGTAGTGAACACTGAAGCTTTCTTT.

V usage is TRBV19 and J usage is TRBJ1-5; no clear D. The germline CDR1 and CDR2 sequences are LNHDA and SQIVND (reference sequence). CDR3 size: 14 residues. Trimming removed 6 bases from V and 7 bases from J, with 16 bases in between. The CDR3 loop is CASSLQRREQPQHF. The DNA for the CDR3 is TGTGCCAGTAGCCTACAGCGTCGGGAGCAGCCCCAGCATTTT.

The chain uses TRBV19 and TRBJ1-5; no firm D call. V was cut by 3 bases and J by 3 bases, with 15 bases left in between. In germline, CDR1 is LNHDA, CDR2 SQIVND (reference sequence). CDR3 size: 16 residues. CDR3 residues: CASSMGSTNPNQPQHF. The CDR3 nucleotides are TGTGCCAGTAGTATGGGTAGTACCAACCCCAATCAGCCCCAGCATTTT.

V is TRBV5-1 and J is TRBJ1-5; D possibly corresponds to TRBD1 (6 bases). V was cut by 4 bases and J by 4 bases, with 12 bases left in between. The CDR3 spans 14 residues. Germline-derived CDR1 and CDR2 are SGHRS and YFSETQ. CDR3: CASSPGHENQPQHF. The DNA for the CDR3 is TGCGCCAGCAGCCCGGGACACGAAAATCAGCCCCAGCATTTT.

This clonotype was found many times. The rearrangement joins TRBV28 to TRBJ2-7, with TRBD1 identical over 7 bases. The CDR3 runs to 15 residues. The V and J ends lost 4 bases and 0 bases, in that order; junction bases with no gene match: 6. CDR1 is MDHEN and CDR2 is SYDVKM in the germline V gene. CDR3 coding DNA: TGTGCCAGCAGTTCGATGACAGGGAGCTCCTACGAGCAGTACTTC. Protein product: CASSSMTGSSYEQYF.

In its sample, this clonotype was seen many times. V usage is TRBV7-2 and J usage is TRBJ2-1, with 11 bases fitting TRBD2. The germline V gene has CDR1 SGHTA and CDR2 FQGNSA. The CDR3 contains 19 residues. The junction had 10 bases not matched to a gene; V was cut back by 0 bases and J by 3 bases. The CDR3: CASSLAALAGGQFYNEQFF. The CDR3 region has the DNA TGTGCCAGCAGCTTAGCGGCGTTAGCGGGAGGGCAGTTCTACAATGAGCAGTTCTTC.

This clonotype came up many times. V is TRBV28 and J is TRBJ1-2, with TRBD1 matching 7 bases. This CDR3 comprises 16 residues. The germline V gene has CDR1 MDHEN and CDR2 SYDVKM. V gave up 2 bases and J gave up 6 bases; unmatched junction bases: 12. The CDR3 here is CASSLPGTEVEDGYTF. CDR3 nucleotides: TGTGCCAGCAGTTTACCCGGGACAGAGGTGGAGGATGGCTACACCTTC.

This clonotype was detected ten times or more. This chain links TRBV3-1 with TRBJ1-5, with D perhaps matching TRBD1 (5 bases). V was trimmed by 1 base and J by 2 bases, leaving 9 bases between them. The CDR3 totals 15 residues. Per germline, CDR1 LGHDT and CDR2 YNNKEL (reference sequence). CDR3 residues: CASSQGGGGNQPQHF. CDR3 DNA sequence: TGTGCCAGCAGCCAAGGGGGGGGTGGCAATCAGCCCCAGCATTTT.

This clonotype was found a few times. This chain connects TRBV5-8 to TRBJ2-3; D not certain. The CDR3 has 12 residues. Trimming cost V 4 bases and J 7 bases, with 10 bases left between them. In germline, CDR1 is SGHTS, CDR2 YDEGEE. The CDR3 nucleotides read TGTGCCAGCAGCCCTTACAGCCATACGCAGTATTTT. The encoded protein is CASSPYSHTQYF.

The genes are TRBV30 and TRBJ1-6; no definite D call. Germline-derived CDR1 and CDR2 are GTSNPN and SVGIG (reference sequence). With 5 bases removed from V and 8 bases from J, the gap between germline ends came to 16 bases. CDR3 length: 14 amino acids. The CDR3 bases are TGTGCCTGGGGCCCCAGGACGGTCCATTCACCCCTCCACTTT. This gives the protein CAWGPRTVHSPLHF.

This clonotype was seen ten or more times. J is TRBJ2-3 and V is TRBV11-1; D call uncertain. Trimming removed 1 base from V and 5 bases from J, with 4 bases in between. CDR3 length: 12 residues. Looked up from germline, CDR1 is SGHAT and CDR2 is FQDESV (reference sequence). DNA of the CDR3: TGTGCCAGCAGCTTAGTCGGAGATACGCAGTATTTT. Translated, it gives CASSLVGDTQYF. Variable domain in full (rest from reference TRBV11-1 and TRBJ2-3): EAEVAQSPRYKITEKSQAVAFWCDPISGHATLYWYRQILGQGPELLVQFQDESVVDDSQLPKDRFSAERLKGVDSTLKIQPAELGDSAMYLCASSLVGDTQYFGPGTRLTVL.

There are many counts of this clonotype. The genes are TRBV7-6 and TRBJ1-1; TRBD1 matches at 7 bases. CDR3 length equals 12 residues. The germline V gene encodes CDR1 SGHVS and CDR2 FNYEAQ. V was pared by 1 base and J by 8 bases, with 1 base of the junction left unmatched. The CDR3 sequence is CASSLGDREAFF. CDR3 in DNA: TGTGCCAGCAGCTTAGGGGACAGAGAAGCTTTCTTT.

This clonotype was counted ten times or more. For the CDR3, the DNA is TGTGCCATCAGTGAGTCAACAGGCTCCTACAATGAGCAGTTCTTC. Its protein is CAISESTGSYNEQFF. This chain uses TRBV10-3 with TRBJ2-1; D is possibly TRBD1 (5 bases). The germline gives CDR1 ENHRY, CDR2 SYGVKD. CDR3 length equals 15 residues. With 0 bases removed from V and 0 bases from J, the gap between germline ends came to 6 bases.